This TCR beta chain was sequenced during a study of post-analysis software for immune sequencing data (dated by TCRdb to the mid-2010s). As for the study more broadly: Recorded disease courses included relapsing-remitting, secondary progressive and progressive-relapsing multiple sclerosis, with some patients lacking subtype annotation. The patient repertoires were compared against approximately ten previously published healthy control repertoires obtained from donors aged about 6 to 28 years. A subset of samples was prepared in parallel using single-end sample barcoding, then pooled and co-amplified after Illumina adapter ligation. Study-wide findings and limitations: Patients showed significantly higher frequencies than controls for five TRBV segments, among them TRBV5-6, TRBV5-1 and TRBV20-1. Compared with controls, multiple sclerosis patients had significantly lower normalized Chao1 diversity, a finding suggesting substantial peripheral T-cell clonal expansion. Direct clustering with F measure showed strong co-clustering of samples prepared in the same batch, prompting a batch-effect correction. The multiple sclerosis patient group was slightly younger than the control group.

To demonstrate the VDJtools post-analysis software, the study profiled TCR beta repertoires from the peripheral blood of approximately twelve young patients with multiple sclerosis. The patients with multiple sclerosis were children and adolescents between roughly 6 and 17 years of age. Receptor amplification or capture employed PCR. The sequencer was an Illumina HiSeq 2500. Unique molecular identifiers were incorporated into TCR beta cDNA libraries to reduce PCR and sequencing biases. Approximately 500,000 cDNA molecules were obtained per 1 to 10 million input T cells, so each molecule approximated one T cell. Patient libraries were prepared and sequenced with the same protocol used for the earlier healthy control dataset. Within a given batch, samples were prepared together, multiplexed and sequenced on the same HiSeq lane. Under the source paper's analysis protocol: Raw barcoded reads were processed with MIGEC, discarding single-read molecular identifier groups before consensus assembly and CDR3 extraction. VDJtools was used for post-analysis of the clonotype tables, and diversity was normalized by down-sampling every dataset to the size of the smallest sample. To correct batch-related cross-sample contamination, repertoire overlap clustering matched CDR3 amino acid sequences but not nucleotide sequences. TCRdb trimmed the raw reads at Q25, called clones with MiXCR and kept productive beta chains. Every CDR3 protein is listed once, alongside the most common genes and DNA of its rows. TCRdb, not the authors, supplied the V and J calls. The sample includes approximately 180,000 distinct CDR3 sequences, with about 32% observed a single time. The ten top clones hold about 1.6% of the sample.

The CDR3, from cysteine to phenylalanine, totals 15 residues. Solely the CDR3 DNA is kept, with 45 bases framed from the first base. V is shortened by 4 bases, J by 7 bases, and the region joining them spans 19 bases. CDR1 MDHEN and CDR2 SYDVKM are derived from the germline V gene. As to this clonotype: What this receptor recognizes is not known. The record has no base qualities; no much larger clone is one base away.

This TCR derives from a girl aged 5-17 years with multiple sclerosis. The chain is encoded by TRBV28 joined to TRBJ2-5; the D call is possibly TRBD1 or TRBD2, each sharing 6 bases. Sequencing was done on a sample of blood. The nucleotide sequence reads as follows: TGTGCCAGCAGTTCCACAGGAGGGGGGTTGTGGACCCAGTACTTC. Its product reads: CASSSTGGGLWTQYF.